Listed below are T cell receptor beta chains from one sample, sequenced in a study of regulatory T cells in long-lasting Graves disease. One entry per CDR3 protein results from TCRdb running MiXCR on the multiplex PCR reads. The repertoire holds around 400,000 distinct CDR3 sequences, roughly a quarter seen once, with about a quarter in the top ten. The sample was peripheral blood mononuclear cells (PBMCs), taken when the disease was refractory, from a patient treated with antithyroid drugs. The receptor source for this set is a female donor with Graves disease. CDR3s include the opening cysteine and the closing phenylalanine or tryptophan. A D gene is named only where the DNA matches it firmly. Expanded clones get a size class; other rows say once, few or many, or leave the size out.

V gene,clone size,D gene,J gene,CDR3 DNA,CDR3 protein
TRBV6-2/TRBV6-3,many,TRBD1,TRBJ2-2,TGTGCCACCCAGGACAGGGCCGAAATTGACACCGGGGAGCTGTTTTTT,CATQDRAEIDTGELFF
TRBV3-1,-,-,TRBJ2-2,TGTGCCAGCAGCCAAGATCGGGGGGAGCTGTTTTTT,CASSQDRGELFF
TRBV24-1,few,-,TRBJ1-2,TGTGCCACCAGTGATCTCGACGCCTATGGCTACACCTTC,CATSDLDAYGYTF
TRBV5-1,-,-,TRBJ2-2,TGCGCCAGCAGCCGGACGACAGAAACCGGGGAGCTGTTTTTT,CASSRTTETGELFF
TRBV20-1,few,-,TRBJ1-1,TGCAGTGCTAGAGATGGGCGTCCTAACACTGAAGCTTTCTTT,CSARDGRPNTEAFF
TRBV7-2,few,TRBD2,TRBJ2-2,TGTGCCAGCAGCTTAGCTCCGGGACTAGCGGGAGGGCCGGCCGGGGAGCTGTTTTTT,CASSLAPGLAGGPAGELFF
TRBV6-1,-,-,TRBJ1-5,TGTGCCAGCAGCCCTTGGAATTCCGCAGCCTATCCTGCCCTTGGATGGAGTCAGCCCCAGCATTTT,CASSPWNSAAYPALGWSQPQHF
TRBV30,few,TRBD1,TRBJ1-1,TGTGCCTGGAGTAGGTACAGGGGATGGAGGGAGGGCACTGAAGCTTTCTTT,CAWSRYRGWREGTEAFF
TRBV7-2,few,-,TRBJ1-3,TGTGCCAGCAGCTTAGCGCAGGGGTCTGGAAACACCATATATTTT,CASSLAQGSGNTIYF
TRBV5-1,-,-,TRBJ2-7,TGCGCCAGCAGCCCGGAGGGGAGGCTGGTCGACGAGCAGTACTTC,CASSPEGRLVDEQYF
TRBV20-1,-,-,TRBJ2-5,TGCAGTGCTAGAGATTTGCGGGACTACCAAGAGACCCAGTACTTC,CSARDLRDYQETQYF
TRBV29-1,-,-,TRBJ1-1,TGCAGCGCCGAAAGGGCCCGGGCCTCCACTGAAGCTTTCTTT,CSAERARASTEAFF
TRBV4-3,-,TRBD2,TRBJ2-7,TGCGCCAGCAGCCTACGGACTAGCGGGCAGAGCTCCTACGAGCAGTACTTC,CASSLRTSGQSSYEQYF
TRBV7-9,-,TRBD1,TRBJ2-7,TGTGCCAGCAGCTTGAGGACAGGGGACGAATTGCAGTACTTC,CASSLRTGDELQYF
TRBV7-8,-,-,TRBJ2-5,TGTGCCAGCAGCCTCCTAGCTTGGCAAGAGACCCAGTACTTC,CASSLLAWQETQYF
TRBV10-2,few,TRBD2,TRBJ2-2,TGCGCCAGCACTTCGACTAGCTGGGTTTCCGGCGGGGAGCTGTTTTTT,CASTSTSWVSGGELFF
TRBV30,few,TRBD1,TRBJ1-5,TGTGCCTGGAGTTATGGACAGGGCAATCAGCCCCAGCATTTT,CAWSYGQGNQPQHF
TRBV30,few,-,TRBJ1-5,TGTGCCTGGAGTGACGGTTTGAACGGTAATCAGCCCCAGCATTTT,CAWSDGLNGNQPQHF
TRBV5-1,-,TRBD1,TRBJ1-1,TGCGCCAGCAGCCTGGGGACAGGGGGCGACGTCGGTTCTGAAGCTTTCTTT,CASSLGTGGDVGSEAFF
TRBV11-2,-,TRBD2,TRBJ2-3,TGTGCCAGCAGCTTAGGGGGACTAGCGGAGCCAGATACGCAGTATTTT,CASSLGGLAEPDTQYF
TRBV6-2/TRBV6-3,-,-,TRBJ2-7,TGTGCCAGCACCGCTCTCCGGGACCCAGCCTACGAGCAGTACTTC,CASTALRDPAYEQYF
TRBV20-1,many,TRBD1,TRBJ1-4,TGCAGTGCTAGAGGACAGGGGCGGTCGGAAAAACTGTTTTTT,CSARGQGRSEKLFF
TRBV6-2/TRBV6-3,-,-,TRBJ1-3,TGTGCCAGCAGTGTACGAAACTCTGGAAACACCATATATTTT,CASSVRNSGNTIYF
TRBV9,many,TRBD1,TRBJ1-2,TGTGCCAGCAGCTACGGCGGGACAGGGGGGAACTATGGCTACACCTTC,CASSYGGTGGNYGYTF
TRBV12-3/TRBV12-4,many,-,TRBJ2-7,TGTGCCAGCAGTTCGGCGTCAGGGGTGGAGCAGTACTTC,CASSSASGVEQYF
TRBV7-8,-,-,TRBJ2-7,TGTGCCAGCAGCAACGCGGCGCTGGACGAGCAGTACTTC,CASSNAALDEQYF
TRBV29-1,-,TRBD2,TRBJ2-2,TGCAGCGTTGGGGGAGGGGCTGCGAACACCGGGGAGCTGTTTTTT,CSVGGGAANTGELFF
TRBV7-3,few,-,TRBJ2-7,TGTGCCAGCAGCCCCTCCACTTCCTACGAGCAGTACTTC,CASSPSTSYEQYF
TRBV14,-,-,TRBJ2-1,TGTGCCAGCAGCCAAGAGCCTCATGAGCAGTTCTTC,CASSQEPHEQFF
TRBV24-1,-,-,TRBJ2-7,TGTGCCACCAGTGAGACAGGCTACGAGCAGTACTTC,CATSETGYEQYF
TRBV2,many,TRBD1,TRBJ2-7,TGTGCCAGCAGTGAAGCGCTTGGGACAGTATACGAGCAGTACTTC,CASSEALGTVYEQYF
TRBV28,many,TRBD1,TRBJ1-2,TGTGCCAGCAGTTCCCGGGACAGGGCTAACTATGGCTACACCTTC,CASSSRDRANYGYTF
TRBV7-2,few,TRBD1,TRBJ1-4,TGTGCCAGCAGCACGGCCGGGACAGGGGGAGAAAAACTGTTTTTT,CASSTAGTGGEKLFF
TRBV6-1,-,TRBD1,TRBJ2-7,TGTGCCAGCAGTATGACAGGGGTTAACGAGCAGTACTTC,CASSMTGVNEQYF
TRBV7-2,few,-,TRBJ1-3,TGTGCCAGCAGCTTAGCGTCGGTGGGGTCTGGAAACACCATATATTTT,CASSLASVGSGNTIYF
TRBV24-1,-,-,TRBJ1-2,TGTGCCACCAGTGACCAGGGCAACTATGGCTACACCTTC,CATSDQGNYGYTF
TRBV28,-,-,TRBJ2-3,TGTGCCAGCAGTTTTGGCGGGTTAGCCACAGATACGCAGTATTTT,CASSFGGLATDTQYF
TRBV29-1,-,-,TRBJ1-1,TGCAGCGGGGCGAACACTGAAGCTTTCTTT,CSGANTEAFF
TRBV2,-,-,TRBJ2-4,TGTGCCAGCAGACCGACAGGTGTAGCCAAAAACATTCAGTACTTC,CASRPTGVAKNIQYF
TRBV28,many,-,TRBJ1-4,TGTGCCAGCAGTTGGAGCGGAACTGACGGGACTAATGAAAAACTGTTTTTT,CASSWSGTDGTNEKLFF
TRBV2,many,TRBD1,TRBJ2-5,TGTGCCAGCAGTGAAAACAGGGGAGCCCAAGAGACCCAGTACTTC,CASSENRGAQETQYF
TRBV15,-,TRBD2,TRBJ2-1,TGTGCCACCAGCAGCGATAAAAGCGGGGAGTCCTACAATGAGCAGTTCTTC,CATSSDKSGESYNEQFF
TRBV20-1,-,TRBD2,TRBJ2-5,TGCAGTGCTTGGACTAGCGGGTCTCAAGAGACCCAGTACTTC,CSAWTSGSQETQYF
TRBV4-1,few,-,TRBJ2-6,TGCGCCAGCAGGCACGTTCCTGGGGCCAACGTCCTGACTTTC,CASRHVPGANVLTF
TRBV28,many,-,TRBJ2-5,TGTGCCAGCAGTCCCGGTAGACCGCAAGAGACCCAGTACTTC,CASSPGRPQETQYF